This T cell receptor beta chain was profiled in a study of human CD8 memory T cell subsets. TCR beta was sequenced from UMI-tagged 5' RACE libraries. TCRdb reprocessed the 5' RACE reads and stores each CDR3 protein as one record, lacking DNA. The record lists more than 15,000 distinct CDR3 sequences, of which the ten most abundant hold about 5.6%. The source material was CD8+ stem-like memory T cells (TSCM and TCM) sorted from PBMCs. Subset in this sample: stem-like memory CD8 T cells (TSTEM), CCR7+ PD-1- TIGIT-. The TCR was taken from a human donor in good health.

The CDR3 protein is CASRGQGEITDTQYF. This chain links TRBV6-1 with TRBJ2-3; TCRdb's assignment of TRBD1 cannot be checked, as there is no DNA. CDR3 size: 15 residues. The germline gives CDR1 MNHNS, CDR2 SASEGT.